The 16 T cell receptor beta chains below all came from one sample that was sequenced in a study of T cell repertoires in cytomegalovirus infection. One entry per CDR3 protein, called by TCRdb with MiXCR from the reads. Of hundreds of thousands of distinct CDR3 sequences in the sample, about 33% are singletons; the top ten hold roughly 17%. These receptors' antigens are unknown. The source was cultured PBMCs, collected from culture after CMV antigen stimulation. Receptors originate from a human donor in good health (CMV status not recorded). Some clones in this sample may be carry-over from other donors' samples.

CDR3 DNA: TGTGCCAGCAGCCCCGGGACGGTGATCAATGAGCAGTTCTTC. The encoded protein is CASSPGTVINEQFF. This chain uses TRBV7-6 with TRBJ2-1; D assignment may be TRBD1 or TRBD2 (5 bases each). Germline V lookup: CDR1 SGHVS, CDR2 FNYEAQ. V was shortened by 5 bases and J by 6 bases, with 14 bases between the two germline ends. The CDR3 covers 14 residues.

The genes are TRBV6-1 and TRBJ2-5, with D possibly being TRBD1 or TRBD2 (5 bases each). The germline gives CDR1 MNHNS, CDR2 SASEGT. V was trimmed by 8 bases and J by 7 bases, leaving 17 bases between them. This CDR3 is 13 amino acids long. The CDR3 DNA is TGTGCCAGCCTCTCCCCGGGGCCAGGGACCCAGTACTTC. Translated: CASLSPGPGTQYF.

The rearrangement uses TRBV5-1 and TRBJ2-7; a possible D gene is TRBD1 (5 bases). Germline assignment: CDR1 SGHRS and CDR2 YFSETQ. The CDR3 runs to 15 residues. Trimming took off 4 bases at V and 3 bases at J, with 17 bases between the two ends. The CDR3 here is CASSLRQTPGYEQYF. Here the CDR3 DNA reads TGCGCCAGCAGCCTAAGACAGACCCCTGGCTACGAGCAGTACTTC.

The gene calls are TRBV19 and TRBJ2-2; 10 bases line up with TRBD2. With V trimmed by 3 bases and J by 5 bases, 3 bases remained unmatched. Germline values: CDR1 LNHDA, CDR2 SQIVND (reference sequence). This CDR3 is built from 15 residues. The CDR3 protein is CASSIQAGGTGELFF. The CDR3 bases are TGTGCCAGTAGTATTCAAGCGGGAGGGACCGGGGAGCTGTTTTTT.

V and J are TRBV10-3 and TRBJ2-3, with D unresolved. This CDR3 is 13 amino acids long. Germline V gene sequence: CDR1 ENHRY, CDR2 SYGVKD. V was trimmed by 8 bases and J by 1 base, leaving 10 bases between them. CDR3 protein: CAIAPAGTDTQYF. The CDR3 coding sequence is TGTGCCATCGCCCCAGCCGGCACAGATACGCAGTATTTT.

This clonotype was observed a few times. V and J are TRBV20-1 and TRBJ1-2, with no clear D. Trimming took off 0 bases at V and 4 bases at J, with 18 bases between the two ends. This CDR3 has 16 residues. Per germline, CDR1 DFQATT and CDR2 SNEGSKA (reference sequence). The chain's CDR3 is CSARDPSLSGFYGYTF. The DNA for the CDR3 is TGCAGTGCTAGAGACCCCTCGTTGTCAGGATTCTATGGCTACACCTTC.

The chain carries TRBV28 and TRBJ2-5; weak D call: TRBD2 (6 bases). The CDR3 extends over 15 amino acids. The germline gives CDR1 MDHEN, CDR2 SYDVKM. Trimming took off 6 bases at V and 5 bases at J, with 19 bases between the two ends. CDR3 DNA: TGTGCCAGCAGGTCCCCTAGCGAAGGCGTGGAGACCCAGTACTTC. It is translated as CASRSPSEGVETQYF.

This clonotype has only a few counts. The V gene is TRBV11-2, the J gene TRBJ1-4; weak D call: TRBD1 (5 bases). The germline V gene encodes CDR1 SGHAT and CDR2 FQNNGV. V gave up 0 bases and J gave up 7 bases, with 9 bases separating them. CDR3 size: 14 residues. CDR3 nucleotide sequence: TGTGCCAGCAGCTTAGATGGGACGGGTGAAAAACTGTTTTTT. This codes for CASSLDGTGEKLFF.

This clonotype was recorded a few times. The chain has TRBV9 and TRBJ2-5; D unresolved. The CDR3 covers 14 residues. CDR1 is SGDLS and CDR2 is YYNGEE in the germline V gene. The V gene lost 0 bases and the J gene lost 4 bases, with 10 bases spanning the gap. This chain's CDR3 is CASSVVDEGETQYF. The DNA for the CDR3 is TGTGCCAGCAGCGTAGTAGACGAAGGAGAGACCCAGTACTTC.

As to this clonotype: A much larger clone is a single base away; this may be a read error. The chain combines TRBV7-2 with TRBJ2-3, with 7 bases lining up with TRBD2. The CDR3 has 15 amino acids. From germline, CDR1 is SGHTA and CDR2 FQGNSA. CDR3 amino acids: CAGSLMAGGTDTQYF. As DNA, the CDR3 is TGTGCCGGCAGCTTAATGGCGGGAGGCACAGATACGCAGTATTTT.

The chain couples TRBV11-3 to TRBJ2-7; D may match TRBD1 or TRBD2 (5 bases each). Trimming removed 2 bases at V and 7 bases at J, with 15 bases between. The CDR3 sequence is 14 residues long. CDR1 is SGHNT, CDR2 YENEEA, per germline. As DNA, the CDR3 is TGTGCCAGCAGCTTACGTCAGGGCTCGGGGGAGCAGTACTTC. Residues: CASSLRQGSGEQYF.

The chain links TRBV6-1 to TRBJ2-3, with 13 bases identical to TRBD2. The V gene's germline CDR1 is MNHNS and CDR2 SASEGT. This CDR3 contains 16 residues. V shed 6 bases and J 5 bases; nucleotides not matched to a gene: 8. The CDR3 DNA reads TGTGCCAGCAGGGTACTAGCGGGAGGGCCGGGAGATACGCAGTATTTT. It codes for CASRVLAGGPGDTQYF.

On this clonotype itself: At one end, the junction sequence differs from germline, possibly due to a read error. The gene calls are TRBV28 and TRBJ1-2; D not resolved. This CDR3 has 15 amino acids. Germline V gene sequence: CDR1 MDHEN, CDR2 SYDVKM. CDR3 sequence: CASSLSGVGRYGYTF. CDR3 DNA sequence: TGTGCAAGCAGCCTCTCCGGGGTGGGGAGATATGGCTACACCTTC.

About this clonotype itself: One end of the junction fails to match germline, which may point to a read error. This chain links TRBV11-2 with TRBJ2-1; perhaps TRBD2 as D (6 bases). The V gene's germline CDR1 is SGHAT and CDR2 FQNNGV. The CDR3 sequence is 16 residues long. The CDR3 DNA reads TGTGCCAGCAGCTCATCTACGGGAGTAGTTGGCGATGAGCAGATCTTC. Translated, it gives CASSSSTGVVGDEQIF.

V is TRBV6-5 and J is TRBJ1-1, with 10 bases fitting TRBD1. The ends lost 10 bases at V and 5 bases at J; junction bases unmatched: 10. Germline V lookup: CDR1 MNHEY, CDR2 SVGAGI. The length of the CDR3 is 14 residues. The CDR3 nucleotides read TGTGCCACCGCCGGACAGGGGGACGGTACTGAAGCTTTCTTT. Translation: CATAGQGDGTEAFF.

The V and J genes are TRBV19 and TRBJ2-2; no definite D call. The CDR3 is made up of 14 amino acids. Trimming took 6 bases from V and 0 from J, leaving 8 bases between them. Germline V gene data show CDR1 as LNHDA and CDR2 as SQIVND (reference sequence). For the CDR3, the DNA is TGTGCCAGTAGAAGCCTAGCGAACACCGGGGAGCTGTTTTTT. Translation gives CASRSLANTGELFF. Based on the CDR3 plus reference TRBV19 and TRBJ2-2, the full variable domain is DGGITQSPKYLFRKEGQNVTLSCEQNLNHDAMYWYRQDPGQGLRLIYYSQIVNDFQKGDIAEGYSVSREKKESFPLTVTSAQKNPTAFYLCASRSLANTGELFFGEGSRLTVL.